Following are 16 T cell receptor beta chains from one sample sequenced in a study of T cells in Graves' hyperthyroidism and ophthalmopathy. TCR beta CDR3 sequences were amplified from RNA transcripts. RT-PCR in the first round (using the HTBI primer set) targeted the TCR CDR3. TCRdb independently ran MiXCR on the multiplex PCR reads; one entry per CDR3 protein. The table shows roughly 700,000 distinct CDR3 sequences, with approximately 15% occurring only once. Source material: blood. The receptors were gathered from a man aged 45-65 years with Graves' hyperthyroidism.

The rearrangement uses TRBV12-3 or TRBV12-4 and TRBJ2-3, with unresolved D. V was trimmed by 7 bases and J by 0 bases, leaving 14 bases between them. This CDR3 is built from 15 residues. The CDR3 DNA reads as TGTGCCAGCATGGCCGACGGAACTAGCACAGATACGCAGTATTTT. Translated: CASMADGTSTDTQYF.

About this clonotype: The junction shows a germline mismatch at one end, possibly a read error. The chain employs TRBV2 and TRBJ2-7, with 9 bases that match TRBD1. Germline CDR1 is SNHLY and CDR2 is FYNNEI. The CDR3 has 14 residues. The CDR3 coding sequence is TGTGCCAACAGTTTGGGACAGGGTTACTACGAGCAGTACTTC. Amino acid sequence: CANSLGQGYYEQYF.

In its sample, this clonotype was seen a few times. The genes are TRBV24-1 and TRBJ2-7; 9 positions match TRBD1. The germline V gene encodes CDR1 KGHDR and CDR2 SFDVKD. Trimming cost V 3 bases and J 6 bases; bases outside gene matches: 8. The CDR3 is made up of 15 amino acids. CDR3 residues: CATSDPRTGVGEQYF. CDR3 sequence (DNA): TGTGCCACCAGTGATCCAAGGACAGGGGTAGGCGAGCAGTACTTC.

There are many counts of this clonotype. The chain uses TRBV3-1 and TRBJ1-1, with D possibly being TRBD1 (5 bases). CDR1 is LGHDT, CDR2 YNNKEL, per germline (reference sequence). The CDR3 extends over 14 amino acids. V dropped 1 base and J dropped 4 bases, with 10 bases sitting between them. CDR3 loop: CASSQVAGSTEAFF. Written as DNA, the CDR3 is TGTGCCAGCAGCCAAGTAGCAGGGAGCACTGAAGCTTTCTTT. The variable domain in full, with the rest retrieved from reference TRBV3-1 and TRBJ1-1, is DTAVSQTPKYLVTQMGNDKSIKCEQNLGHDTMYWYKQDSKKFLKIMFSYNNKELIINETVPNRFSPKSPDKAHLNLHINSLELGDSAVYFCASSQVAGSTEAFFGQGTRLTVV.

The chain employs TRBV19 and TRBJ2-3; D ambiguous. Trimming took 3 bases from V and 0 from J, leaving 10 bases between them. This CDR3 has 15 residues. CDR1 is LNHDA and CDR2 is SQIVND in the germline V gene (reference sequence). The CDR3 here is CASSIRTVSTDTQYF. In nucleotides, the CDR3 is TGTGCCAGTAGTATCCGGACGGTTAGCACAGATACGCAGTATTTT.

Written as DNA, the CDR3 is TGCGCCAGCAACTCTGGAGGGGGACAGACTAACTATGGCTACACCTTC. Translation gives CASNSGGGQTNYGYTF. This chain joins TRBV5-1 and TRBJ1-2; 7 positions agree with TRBD1. Germline assignment: CDR1 SGHRS and CDR2 YFSETQ. J lost 0 bases, V lost 6 bases, and 11 bases had no gene match. The CDR3 extends over 16 amino acids.

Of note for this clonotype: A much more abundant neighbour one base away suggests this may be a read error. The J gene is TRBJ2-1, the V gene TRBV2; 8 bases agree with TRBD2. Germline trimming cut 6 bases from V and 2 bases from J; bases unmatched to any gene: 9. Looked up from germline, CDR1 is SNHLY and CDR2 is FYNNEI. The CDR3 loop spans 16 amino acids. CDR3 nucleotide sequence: TGTGCCAGCAGGGCCCGGATTAGCGGGACCTACAATGAGCAGTTCTTC. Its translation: CASRARISGTYNEQFF.

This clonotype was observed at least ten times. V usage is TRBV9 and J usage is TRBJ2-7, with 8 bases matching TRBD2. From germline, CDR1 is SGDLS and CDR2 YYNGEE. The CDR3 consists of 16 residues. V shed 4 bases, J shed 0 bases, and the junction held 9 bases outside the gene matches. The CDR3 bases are TGTGCCAGCAGCCCCAGCCCCAGCGGGAGCTCCTACGAGCAGTACTTC. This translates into CASSPSPSGSSYEQYF. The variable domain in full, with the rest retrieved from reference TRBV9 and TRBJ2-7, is DSGVTQTPKHLITATGQRVTLRCSPRSGDLSVYWYQQSLDQGLQFLIQYYNGEERAKGNILERFSAQQFPDLHSELNLSSLELGDSALYFCASSPSPSGSSYEQYFGPGTRLTVT.

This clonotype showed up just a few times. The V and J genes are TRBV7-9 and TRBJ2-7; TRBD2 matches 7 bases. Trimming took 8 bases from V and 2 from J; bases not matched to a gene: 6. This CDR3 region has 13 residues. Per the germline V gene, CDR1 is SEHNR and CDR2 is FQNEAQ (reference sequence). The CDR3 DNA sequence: TGTGCCAGCCGGGGGGTGCTCACCTACGAGCAGTACTTC. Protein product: CASRGVLTYEQYF.

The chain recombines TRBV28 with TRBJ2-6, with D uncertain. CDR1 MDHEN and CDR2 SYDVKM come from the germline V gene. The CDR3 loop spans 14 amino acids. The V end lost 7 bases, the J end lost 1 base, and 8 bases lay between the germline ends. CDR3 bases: TGTGCCAGCAAGGTGGAGTCTGGGGCCAACGTCCTGACTTTC. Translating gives CASKVESGANVLTF.

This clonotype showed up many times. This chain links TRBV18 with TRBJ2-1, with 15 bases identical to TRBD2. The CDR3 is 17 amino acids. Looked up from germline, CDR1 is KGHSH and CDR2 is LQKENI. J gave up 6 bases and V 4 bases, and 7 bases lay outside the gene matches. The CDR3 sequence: CASSRTGLAGGGNEQFF. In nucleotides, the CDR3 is TGTGCCAGCTCACGTACGGGACTAGCGGGAGGAGGCAATGAGCAGTTCTTC.

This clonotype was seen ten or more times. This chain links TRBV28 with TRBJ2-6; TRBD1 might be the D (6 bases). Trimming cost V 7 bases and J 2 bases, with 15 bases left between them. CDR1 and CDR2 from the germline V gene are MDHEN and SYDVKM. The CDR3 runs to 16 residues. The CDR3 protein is CASTRVQGTGANVLTF. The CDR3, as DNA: TGTGCCAGCACCCGGGTACAGGGTACTGGGGCCAACGTCCTGACTTTC.

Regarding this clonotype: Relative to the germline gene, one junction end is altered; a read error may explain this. The DNA for the CDR3 is TGTGCCAGCAGCCTAGCAGTTAATCGCTATCCCATGAGCACAGATACGCAGTATTTT. Protein product: CASSLAVNRYPMSTDTQYF. The rearrangement links TRBV7-2 to TRBJ2-3, with D maybe TRBD2 (5 bases). Germline V gene sequence: CDR1 SGHTA, CDR2 FQGNSA. This CDR3 contains 19 residues.

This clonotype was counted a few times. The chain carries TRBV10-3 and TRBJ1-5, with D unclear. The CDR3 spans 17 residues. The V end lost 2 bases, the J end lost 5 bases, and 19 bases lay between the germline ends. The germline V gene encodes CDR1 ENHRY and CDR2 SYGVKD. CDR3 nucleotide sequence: TGTGCCATCAGTGAGCACCTTTTCGAGACCCAGCATCAGCCCCAGCATTTT. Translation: CAISEHLFETQHQPQHF.

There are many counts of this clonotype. CDR3 nucleotides: TGTGCCAGCAGCCCGGAGGGCTCCTACAATGAGCAGTTCTTC. It yields the protein CASSPEGSYNEQFF. The chain links TRBV2 to TRBJ2-1, with a possible D match to TRBD2 (6 bases). The CDR3 spans 14 residues. Germline CDR1 SNHLY, CDR2 FYNNEI. V was cut by 6 bases and J by 0 bases, with 9 bases left in between.

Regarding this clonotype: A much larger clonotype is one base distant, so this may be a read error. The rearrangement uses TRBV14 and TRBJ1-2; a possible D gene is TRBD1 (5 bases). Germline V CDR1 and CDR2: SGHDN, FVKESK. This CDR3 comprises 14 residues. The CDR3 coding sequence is TGTGCCAACAGCCATAGCCGGGGCAACTATGGCTACACCTTC. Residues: CANSHSRGNYGYTF.